The next 29 T cell receptor beta chains were all read from a single sample in a study of spatial heterogeneity in lung cancer. One entry per CDR3 protein results from TCRdb running MiXCR on the 5' RACE reads. This sample has about 47,000 distinct CDR3 sequences, with 7.4% found just once. Time point in this sample: blood at routine non-recurrence follow-up after resection. Unsorted whole RNA of tumor, nontumor lung or frozen PBMC was sequenced. The sample consisted of PBMCs, taken at follow-up. The origin of the receptors is a female donor with early-stage non-small cell lung cancer.

The table lists this clonotype with a few counts. The chain links TRBV7-2 to TRBJ2-1; D possibly corresponds to TRBD2 (6 bases). CDR1 and CDR2 (germline): SGHTA, FQGNSA. The CDR3 loop spans 16 amino acids. V gave up 5 bases and J gave up 7 bases, with 21 bases separating them. The CDR3 protein is CASSRVRDSLGNEQFF. The CDR3 DNA is TGTGCCAGCAGCCGAGTACGGGACTCCCTGGGGAATGAGCAGTTCTTC.

The chain recombines TRBV5-1 with TRBJ2-3, with 9 bases lining up with TRBD2. Germline trimming cut 4 bases from V and 3 bases from J; bases unmatched to any gene: 6. The length of the CDR3 is 15 residues. Per the germline V gene, CDR1 is SGHRS and CDR2 is YFSETQ. The CDR3 nucleotides are TGCGCCAGCAGCACCCTAGCGGGGTTGACAGATACGCAGTATTTT. It encodes CASSTLAGLTDTQYF.

The chain combines TRBV5-1 with TRBJ2-3; D may be TRBD1 (6 bases). The CDR3 has 16 residues. Looked up from germline, CDR1 is SGHRS and CDR2 is YFSETQ. Trimming removed 0 bases from V and 3 bases from J, with 14 bases in between. The CDR3 sequence: CASSLDPVGATDTQYF. The CDR3 nucleotides are TGCGCCAGCAGCTTGGACCCGGTGGGGGCTACAGATACGCAGTATTTT. Full variable domain (outside the CDR3, taken from reference TRBV5-1 and TRBJ2-3): KAGVTQTPRYLIKTRGQQVTLSCSPISGHRSVSWYQQTPGQGLQFLFEYFSETQRNKGNFPGRFSGRQFSNSRSEMNVSTLELGDSALYLCASSLDPVGATDTQYFGPGTRLTVL.

This clonotype was seen ten or more times. The chain has TRBV28 and TRBJ1-2; tentative D call: TRBD1 (5 bases). V lost 10 bases and J lost 4, with 7 bases in between. Germline CDR1 is MDHEN and CDR2 is SYDVKM. The CDR3 runs to 10 residues. This chain's CDR3 is CATRAYGYTF. CDR3 sequence (DNA): TGTGCCACCAGGGCCTATGGCTACACCTTC.

This clonotype appeared a few times. The rearrangement joins TRBV29-1 to TRBJ2-7; 11 bases line up with TRBD2. The CDR3 runs to 14 residues. CDR1 and CDR2 (germline): SQVTM, ANQGSEA. Trimming cost V 6 bases and J 2 bases; bases outside gene matches: 6. The CDR3 DNA reads as TGCAGCGTGAGAGCTAGCGGGGGGACCTACGAGCAGTACTTC. This encodes CSVRASGGTYEQYF.

The V and J genes are TRBV20-1 and TRBJ2-3, with 9 bases identical to TRBD1. CDR1 and CDR2 from the germline V gene are DFQATT and SNEGSKA (reference sequence). Losses at the gene ends were 5 bases for V and 3 bases for J; bases not matched to a gene: 15. The CDR3 contains 17 residues. The CDR3 region is CSARGGSVTGGTDTQYF. DNA of the CDR3: TGCAGTGCTCGTGGCGGGAGCGTGACAGGGGGAACAGATACGCAGTATTTT.

The sample holds many counts of this clonotype. V gene TRBV4-1 combines with J gene TRBJ2-1, with unresolved D. V lost 1 base and J 8 bases, leaving 12 bases between the germline ends. The CDR3 totals 14 residues. Germline values: CDR1 MGHRA, CDR2 YSYEKL. CDR3 protein: CASSQVPGPDEQFF. CDR3 DNA: TGCGCCAGCAGCCAAGTCCCCGGACCCGATGAGCAGTTCTTC.

This chain's CDR3 is CASSLRGLANTGELFF. The CDR3 region has the DNA TGTGCCAGCAGCTTACGAGGGTTGGCGAACACCGGGGAGCTGTTTTTT. The chain combines TRBV7-3 with TRBJ2-2, with D possibly matching TRBD2 (5 bases). Trimming pared 2 bases from V and 0 bases from J, leaving 10 bases between. In germline, CDR1 is SGHTA, CDR2 FQGTGA. The CDR3 sequence is 16 residues long.

This clonotype was found a few times. The chain links TRBV7-9 to TRBJ1-2; D ambiguous. Germline CDR1 SEHNR, CDR2 FQNEAQ (reference sequence). The CDR3 totals 14 residues. Trimming left V 5 bases short and J 4 bases short, with 14 bases between. CDR3 DNA sequence: TGTGCCAGCAGCGCAGGATACCGGCTCTATGGCTACACCTTC. Encoded protein: CASSAGYRLYGYTF.

This clonotype was observed many times. V and J are TRBV20-1 and TRBJ2-3, with 8 bases lining up with TRBD2. The CDR3 runs 16 residues. V gave up 1 base and J gave up 2 bases; unmatched junction bases: 8. CDR1 and CDR2 (germline): DFQATT, SNEGSKA (reference sequence). The CDR3 DNA reads TGCAGTGCTAGAGTGTCCGGGAGGGTTTACACAGATACGCAGTATTTT. It translates to CSARVSGRVYTDTQYF.

J is TRBJ1-6 and V is TRBV6-5; D gene unclear. Trimming removed 0 bases from V and 4 bases from J, with 7 bases in between. CDR1 and CDR2 (germline): MNHEY, SVGAGI. There are 15 residues in the CDR3. This chain's CDR3 is CASSYSEPYNSPLHF. Written as DNA, the CDR3 is TGTGCCAGCAGTTACTCGGAGCCTTATAATTCACCCCTCCACTTT.

This clonotype was counted ten times or more. The chain recombines TRBV20-1 with TRBJ2-5; 7 bases are a match to TRBD2. V was pared by 5 bases and J by 4 bases, with 10 bases of the junction left unmatched. There are 14 residues in the CDR3. Germline V gene sequence: CDR1 DFQATT, CDR2 SNEGSKA (reference sequence). CDR3 sequence: CSAPKTGGGETQYF. CDR3 DNA: TGCAGTGCTCCCAAAACGGGGGGAGGAGAGACCCAGTACTTC.

V usage is TRBV20-1 and J usage is TRBJ2-3; D is perhaps TRBD1 or TRBD2 (5 bases each). Germline lookup yields CDR1 DFQATT and CDR2 SNEGSKA (reference sequence). The CDR3 loop spans 17 amino acids. V was pared by 0 bases and J by 2 bases, with 18 bases between. In DNA form, the CDR3 reads TGCAGTGCTAGAGACCTGACGGGGCGCGGCGACACAGATACGCAGTATTTT. Translation: CSARDLTGRGDTDTQYF.

This clonotype was recorded a few times. The chain has TRBV27 and TRBJ2-3; TRBD1 is a possible D gene (6 bases). This CDR3 spans 16 amino acids. CDR1 is MNHEY, CDR2 SMNVEV, per germline (reference sequence). The V end lost 2 bases, the J end lost 2 bases, and 14 bases lay between the germline ends. The CDR3 DNA sequence: TGTGCCAGCAGTTTAAGTGCAGGGGTGACCACAGATACGCAGTATTTT. Its protein product is CASSLSAGVTTDTQYF.

This clonotype was picked up many times. The rearrangement joins TRBV4-1 to TRBJ1-2; a possible D gene is TRBD1 (6 bases). CDR3 length equals 14 residues. CDR1 and CDR2 (germline): MGHRA, YSYEKL. V dropped 1 base and J dropped 3 bases, with 9 bases sitting between them. CDR3 in DNA: TGCGCCAGCAGCCAAGTTACAGGGCACTATGGCTACACCTTC. This codes for CASSQVTGHYGYTF.

This clonotype was observed many times. The genes are TRBV5-1 and TRBJ1-2; no clear D gene. The CDR3 spans 14 residues. The germline gives CDR1 SGHRS, CDR2 YFSETQ. The V gene lost 1 base and the J gene lost 8 bases, with 15 bases spanning the gap. The CDR3 DNA reads TGCGCCAGCAGCTTGCCCAGCGGTGGAGGGGGCTACACCTTC. Residues: CASSLPSGGGGYTF.

There are a few counts of this clonotype. V usage is TRBV10-3 and J usage is TRBJ2-5; 7 nucleotides match TRBD1. Germline lookup yields CDR1 ENHRY and CDR2 SYGVKD. Trimming at V came to 4 bases and at J to 4 bases, leaving 3 bases not matched to a gene. CDR3 length equals 13 residues. The CDR3 spells CAISGRDRETQYF. In nucleotides, the CDR3 is TGTGCCATCAGTGGCCGGGACAGAGAGACCCAGTACTTC.

V gene TRBV7-2 combines with J gene TRBJ2-7, with 7 bases that match TRBD1. Germline trimming cut 1 base from V and 2 bases from J; bases unmatched to any gene: 8. This CDR3 has 16 amino acids. Per germline, CDR1 SGHTA and CDR2 FQGNSA. This CDR3 is CASSLEGRGGPYEQYF. CDR3 DNA: TGTGCCAGCAGCTTAGAGGGCCGAGGGGGCCCCTACGAGCAGTACTTC.

The chain recombines TRBV7-8 with TRBJ2-7, with D tentatively TRBD2 (6 bases). Trimming removed 1 base at V and 2 bases at J, with 12 bases between. The CDR3 sequence is 15 residues long. Germline CDR1 reads SGHVS; CDR2 reads FQNEAQ. The CDR3 sequence: CASSLGPTRAYEQYF. The CDR3 DNA reads TGTGCCAGCAGCTTAGGGCCGACTAGAGCCTACGAGCAGTACTTC.

This clonotype has more than one count but fewer than ten. This chain links TRBV29-1 with TRBJ1-5; the D is unclear. This CDR3 has 13 residues. Trimming pared 4 bases from V and 1 base from J, leaving 8 bases between. CDR1 and CDR2 from the germline V gene are SQVTM and ANQGSEA. In DNA, the CDR3 is TGCAGCGTTGTACCAGGCAGCAATCAGCCCCAGCATTTT. It yields the protein CSVVPGSNQPQHF.

This chain connects TRBV7-2 to TRBJ1-4; the match to TRBD1 covers 7 bases. The ends lost 5 bases at V and 9 bases at J; junction bases unmatched: 3. Germline V gene data show CDR1 as SGHTA and CDR2 as FQGNSA. The CDR3 runs 12 residues. The CDR3 region is CASSPGGKKLFF. The CDR3 nucleotides read TGTGCCAGCAGCCCAGGGGGGAAAAAACTGTTTTTT.

The chain joins TRBV6-5 to TRBJ2-7; D is possibly TRBD1 (5 bases). The CDR3 is made up of 13 amino acids. Germline V gene sequence: CDR1 MNHEY, CDR2 SVGAGI. V was shortened by 6 bases and J by 1 base, with 10 bases between the two germline ends. CDR3 nucleotide sequence: TGTGCCAGCAGCGACAGCCTTTCCTACGAGCAGTACTTC. Amino acid sequence: CASSDSLSYEQYF.

This clonotype was counted ten times or more. The chain links TRBV3-1 to TRBJ1-1; perhaps TRBD1 as D (5 bases). CDR1 and CDR2 from the germline V gene are LGHDT and YNNKEL (reference sequence). The V and J ends lost 2 bases and 1 base respectively, with 8 bases between them. The CDR3 covers 14 residues. The CDR3 bases are TGTGCCAGCAGCCAACCCGGGACGAACACTGAAGCTTTCTTT. Encoded protein: CASSQPGTNTEAFF.

The table lists this clonotype with many counts. The CDR3 sequence is CASSPWDSTSYEQYF. The CDR3 nucleotides read TGTGCCAGCAGCCCGTGGGACTCCACATCCTACGAGCAGTACTTC. V gene TRBV7-2 combines with J gene TRBJ2-7; D perhaps matches TRBD2 (6 bases). The CDR3 runs 15 residues. The V end lost 5 bases, the J end lost 1 base, and 15 bases lay between the germline ends. From germline, CDR1 is SGHTA and CDR2 FQGNSA.

This clonotype came up many times. The rearrangement links TRBV7-9 to TRBJ1-2; tentatively, D is TRBD1 (5 bases). The CDR3 consists of 13 residues. V was clipped by 5 bases and J by 2 bases, with 9 bases between them. Germline CDR1 is SEHNR and CDR2 is FQNEAQ (reference sequence). The CDR3 protein is CASSRDGNYGYTF. Written as DNA, the CDR3 is TGTGCCAGCAGCAGGGACGGAAACTATGGCTACACCTTC.

This clonotype was observed at least ten times. The chain joins TRBV4-2 to TRBJ2-1; D possibly corresponds to TRBD1 (6 bases). CDR1 and CDR2 from the germline V gene are LGHNA and YNFKEQ. The CDR3 sequence is 13 residues long. Between the trimmed V and J ends, which lost 2 bases and 7 bases, there was a span of 9 bases. The CDR3 bases are TGTGCCAGCAGCCAACGGACAGTAAATGAGCAGTTCTTC. Translating gives CASSQRTVNEQFF.

The chain carries TRBV6-1 and TRBJ1-1; D uncertain. This CDR3 is 14 amino acids long. Deletions cut 2 bases from V and 1 base from J, with 8 bases between. CDR1 and CDR2 (germline): MNHNS, SASEGT. CDR3 loop: CASSEPAENTEAFF. The CDR3 DNA reads as TGTGCCAGCAGTGAACCGGCAGAGAACACTGAAGCTTTCTTT.

This clonotype was counted only a few times. This sequence joins TRBV6-5 and TRBJ1-4; a possible D gene is TRBD1 (5 bases). The CDR3 totals 16 residues. The V and J ends lost 0 bases and 7 bases respectively, with 15 bases between them. CDR1 is MNHEY and CDR2 is SVGAGI in the germline V gene. The CDR3, as DNA: TGTGCCAGCAGTTACTCGATACTGCAGGGAGGTGAAAAACTGTTTTTT. Encoded protein: CASSYSILQGGEKLFF.

The chain has TRBV5-1 and TRBJ1-1, with a weak D call TRBD1 (6 bases). Germline loops: CDR1 SGHRS, CDR2 YFSETQ. The CDR3 covers 14 residues. The germline V and J ends were trimmed by 3 bases and 5 bases, with 14 bases remaining between them. For the CDR3, the DNA is TGCGCCAGCAGCTCTGGGGGCCAGGTAACTGAAGCTTTCTTT. Translating gives CASSSGGQVTEAFF.